Below, one T cell receptor (beta chain) is given with its context. The V and J ends lost 0 bases and 2 bases, in that order; junction bases with no gene match: 5. The length of the CDR3 is 17 residues. Germline lookup yields CDR1 SGDLS and CDR2 YYNGEE. This sample was included in a study of T cell changes during pregnancy in multiple sclerosis. The table came from immunoSEQ multiplex PCR; TCRdb's copy has only in-frame clones and leaves some out. The sample holds over 55,000 clones, 93% seen once. The sequence was collected from a female donor with multiple sclerosis, enrolled in a pregnancy study. The chain has TRBV9 and TRBJ2-3, with 11 bases matching TRBD2. Here the sequenced sample was peripheral blood, taken after pregnancy. CDR3 sequence: CASSVGLAGGLTDTQYF. The CDR3 nucleotides are TGTGCCAGCAGCGTAGGGTTAGCGGGAGGGCTCACAGATACGCAGTATTTT. The full variable domain, in which reference TRBV9 and TRBJ2-3 provide the parts outside the CDR3, is DSGVTQTPKHLITATGQRVTLRCSPRSGDLSVYWYQQSLDQGLQFLIQYYNGEERAKGNILERFSAQQFPDLHSELNLSSLELGDSALYFCASSVGLAGGLTDTQYFGPGTRLTVL.